There are a few counts of the clone carrying this T cell receptor beta chain. What it binds is unknown. The CDR3 sequence is 15 residues long. J gave up 2 bases and V 0 bases, and 2 bases lay outside the gene matches. From germline, CDR1 is MNHEY and CDR2 SVGEGT. This specimen belongs to a study of early T cells in non-severe SARS-CoV-2 infection. Study in general: Sequencing input comprised bulk RNA from unsorted whole blood; chain pairing was not available. Overall study findings and caveats: Matching with VDJdb favored anti-spike CD8 responses (missing private and CD4 specificities).

Unique molecular identifier tags were affixed to discrete cDNA molecules. From the 5' RACE reads, TCRdb called clonotypes with MiXCR, one entry per CDR3 protein. The sample consists of approximately 65,000 distinct CDR3 sequences, 12% of them appearing once. The chain recombines TRBV6-2 or TRBV6-3 with TRBJ2-5; 8 bases are a match to TRBD2. The sequenced material came from whole blood. The sequence derives from an adult who was a healthcare worker with PCR-confirmed SARS-CoV-2 infection or an uninfected control (not recorded which). The CDR3 is CASSYSSGDQETQYF. CDR3 sequence (DNA): TGTGCCAGCAGTTACTCTAGCGGGGATCAAGAGACCCAGTACTTC.